Shown below are 16 T cell receptor beta chains from a single sample sequenced in a study of shared clonotypes between healthy human individuals. Produced via immunoSEQ multiplex PCR; TCRdb's table is partial and in-frame only. The data contain about 2.2 million clones, about 92% of them singletons. Positive CCR7 selection of CD45RO-negative cells yielded the naive CD8 cells, and terminally differentiated effector memory CD45RA+ cells were excluded. The material sequenced was naive CD8+ T cells from PBMCs. These receptors came from a man between 18 and 29 years old in good health. Some clones in this sample may be carry-over from other donors' samples.

V usage is TRBV5-1 and J usage is TRBJ1-4; TRBD1 aligns across 9 bases. Germline V gene data show CDR1 as SGHRS and CDR2 as YFSETQ. The CDR3 is 17 residues long. With 5 bases clipped from V and 1 base from J, the junction kept 9 bases outside the gene matches. The CDR3: CASRMSDRGGTNEKLFF. The CDR3 region has the DNA TGCGCCAGCAGGATGTCGGACAGGGGAGGAACTAATGAAAAACTGTTTTTT. Combining the CDR3 with reference TRBV5-1 and TRBJ1-4 gives the whole variable domain KAGVTQTPRYLIKTRGQQVTLSCSPISGHRSVSWYQQTPGQGLQFLFEYFSETQRNKGNFPGRFSGRQFSNSRSEMNVSTLELGDSALYLCASRMSDRGGTNEKLFFGSGTQLSVL.

The chain links TRBV4-1 to TRBJ2-3; D possibly corresponds to TRBD1 (5 bases). Per the germline V gene, CDR1 is MGHRA and CDR2 is YSYEKL. V lost 4 bases and J 4 bases, leaving 18 bases between the germline ends. This CDR3 has 16 residues. The CDR3 nucleotides are TGCGCCAGCAGCCCATCCCTGGGGCTTGGGGCAGATACGCAGTATTTT. Protein sequence: CASSPSLGLGADTQYF.

This chain connects TRBV7-3 to TRBJ2-1, with TRBD2 matching 13 bases. The CDR3 sequence is 16 residues long. Germline V CDR1 and CDR2: SGHTA, FQGTGA. The junction had 11 bases not matched to a gene; V was cut back by 6 bases and J by 9 bases. The CDR3 DNA reads as TGTGCCAGCAGACCTCGGACTAGCGGGAGCCTGTTTGAGCAGTTCTTC. This encodes CASRPRTSGSLFEQFF.

The V call is TRBV7-9, the J call TRBJ2-7, with a weak D call TRBD1 (5 bases). The germline V and J ends were trimmed by 5 bases and 3 bases, with 8 bases remaining between them. The germline V gene has CDR1 SEHNR and CDR2 FQNEAQ (reference sequence). The CDR3 loop spans 12 amino acids. CDR3 region: CASSTDSYEQYF. In DNA form, the CDR3 reads TGTGCCAGCAGCACAGACAGCTACGAGCAGTACTTC.

This clone showed up just once. The chain has TRBV4-1 and TRBJ2-4; 7 bases agree with TRBD1. The CDR3 runs 17 residues. V lost 4 bases to trimming and J lost 1 base; unmatched junction nucleotides: 10. Per the germline V gene, CDR1 is MGHRA and CDR2 is YSYEKL. The CDR3 is CASSPSDRVRAKNIQYF. The CDR3 region has the DNA TGCGCCAGCAGCCCGTCCGACAGGGTTCGGGCCAAAAACATTCAGTACTTC.

Comment on this clone: The sample contains more than one DNA sequence encoding this CDR3. This chain connects TRBV7-9 to TRBJ2-3; D is unclear. The ends were cut back, 3 bases at V and 4 bases at J, with 5 bases in the middle. The germline gives CDR1 SEHNR, CDR2 FQNEAQ (reference sequence). There are 12 residues in the CDR3. In nucleotides, the CDR3 is TGTGCCAGCAGCTTCCCTGCAGATACGCAGTATTTT. This encodes CASSFPADTQYF.

The chain has TRBV6-5 and TRBJ2-7; 9 nucleotides line up with TRBD1. This CDR3 has 14 residues. Germline trimming cut 4 bases from V and 4 bases from J; bases unmatched to any gene: 5. Germline loops: CDR1 MNHEY, CDR2 SVGAGI. The CDR3: CASSLVTGGYEQYF. The CDR3 DNA follows: TGTGCCAGCAGTTTGGTGACAGGGGGGTACGAGCAGTACTTC.

The V and J genes are TRBV28 and TRBJ2-7; D is unclear. CDR3 length: 14 residues. Germline V gene data show CDR1 as MDHEN and CDR2 as SYDVKM. Trimming removed 5 bases at V and 3 bases at J, with 14 bases between. DNA for the CDR3: TGTGCCAGCAGTACGATGGACGGAATCTACGAGCAGTACTTC. Translation gives CASSTMDGIYEQYF.

The rearrangement joins TRBV7-2 to TRBJ2-7; TRBD2 might be the D (7 bases). The length of the CDR3 is 14 residues. Trimming stripped 7 bases from V and 6 bases from J, with 19 bases between. Germline values: CDR1 SGHTA, CDR2 FQGNSA. The CDR3 reads CASTDRTGGAEQYF. The CDR3 coding sequence is TGTGCCAGCACCGACAGGACTGGGGGGGCCGAGCAGTACTTC.

This clone was seen only once. At the DNA level, this CDR3 is encoded by other sequences in the same sample as well. The chain employs TRBV27 and TRBJ2-3; D gene unclear. This CDR3 contains 14 residues. V lost 5 bases and J lost 0, with 9 bases in between. Germline V gene data show CDR1 as MNHEY and CDR2 as SMNVEV (reference sequence). The CDR3 nucleotides are TGTGCCAGCAGTCCAAGGACCAGCACAGATACGCAGTATTTT. It is translated as CASSPRTSTDTQYF.

The DNA of the CDR3 is TGTGCCAGCAGCCCGGGACTATTAAACAATGAGCAGTTCTTC. Translation gives CASSPGLLNNEQFF. V and J are TRBV2 and TRBJ2-1; 7 bases are a match to TRBD2. The germline gives CDR1 SNHLY, CDR2 FYNNEI. The V gene end was trimmed by 6 bases and the J gene end by 5 bases; junction bases not matched to a gene: 7. There are 14 residues in the CDR3.

The genes are TRBV28 and TRBJ1-2; possible D gene TRBD1, 5 bases. The CDR3 is 16 amino acids. Germline V lookup: CDR1 MDHEN, CDR2 SYDVKM. V shed 4 bases and J shed 2 bases, with 17 bases lying between them. The CDR3 bases are TGTGCCAGCAGTTCACCCCGGGGGAGGTCAAACTATGGCTACACCTTC. Translated: CASSSPRGRSNYGYTF.

The genes are TRBV15 and TRBJ1-1, with 8 bases that match TRBD1. Germline V CDR1 and CDR2: LNHNV, YYDKDF (reference sequence). The CDR3 spans 12 residues. The V segment lost 4 bases and the J segment 12 bases; nucleotides outside the gene matches: 7. This chain's CDR3 is CATSIGTGGSFF. CDR3 bases: TGTGCCACCAGCATCGGGACAGGAGGGTCTTTCTTT.

Only one count was recorded for this clone. The chain employs TRBV28 and TRBJ2-1; TRBD2 agrees at 13 bases. Germline loops: CDR1 MDHEN, CDR2 SYDVKM. The ends lost 5 bases at V and 2 bases at J; junction bases unmatched: 9. The CDR3 contains 18 residues. CDR3 DNA: TGTGCCAGCAGTCCGCCCCTTGGGACTAGCGGGACCTACAATGAGCAGTTCTTC. This encodes CASSPPLGTSGTYNEQFF.

In this sample, this clone turned up once. V and J are TRBV27 and TRBJ2-3, with 9 bases lining up with TRBD2. J gave up 0 bases and V 6 bases, and 4 bases lay outside the gene matches. This CDR3 is built from 15 residues. CDR1 is MNHEY and CDR2 is SMNVEV in the germline V gene (reference sequence). The CDR3 DNA is TGTGCCAGCAGCGGACTAGCGCTTAGCACAGATACGCAGTATTTT. It is translated as CASSGLALSTDTQYF.

The chain combines TRBV6-6 with TRBJ2-5; D is unresolved. Between the trimmed V and J ends, which lost 3 bases and 1 base, there was a span of 12 bases. The CDR3 length is 15 residues. CDR1 and CDR2 (germline): MNHNY, SVGAGI (reference sequence). CDR3 loop: CASSYSWAVQETQYF. CDR3 sequence (DNA): TGTGCCAGCAGTTATTCTTGGGCGGTCCAAGAGACCCAGTACTTC.